This is a list of T cell receptor beta chains from one sample in a study of Ad26.COV2.S vaccination and SARS-CoV-2 variants. Only in-frame clones appear in the TCRdb table, and some are missing; sequencing was by immunoSEQ multiplex PCR. Among hundreds of thousands of clones listed, around 89% were seen once. The material was peripheral blood, obtained in a trial of Ad26.COV2.S vaccine versus placebo. Receptor source: a person aged 18-60 years who received the Ad26.COV2.S COVID-19 vaccine or a placebo. CDR3s include the opening cysteine and the closing phenylalanine or tryptophan. The order of the fields is clone size, V gene, J gene, D gene, CDR3 DNA, CDR3 protein. A D gene is named only where the DNA matches it firmly. Clone size appears in some rows only: once, few, many, or a class for an expanded clone.

-,TRBV7-2,TRBJ2-7,-,TGTGCCAGCACCCTACGTGGGGACGCCTACGAGCAGTACTTC,CASTLRGDAYEQYF
-,TRBV5-1,TRBJ1-6,-,TGCGCCAGCAGGGGACTCGGCGGGAATTCACCCCTCCACTTT,CASRGLGGNSPLHF
-,TRBV5-1,TRBJ2-1,-,TGCGCCAGCAGCTTGTCGAGCTCCTACAATGAGCAGTTCTTC,CASSLSSSYNEQFF
-,TRBV9,TRBJ2-3,-,TGTGCCAGCAGCGCCGGGACTGCCCCTAGCACAGATACGCAGTATTTT,CASSAGTAPSTDTQYF
-,TRBV6-5,TRBJ1-1,-,TGTGCCAGCTCTACCGGGACGCAAGCTTTCTTT,CASSTGTQAFF
-,TRBV27,TRBJ2-3,-,TGTGCCAGCAGTTTACGGGGTGGAGATACGCAGTATTTT,CASSLRGGDTQYF
-,TRBV12-3/TRBV12-4,TRBJ2-1,-,TGTGCCAGCGGATGGAATGAGCAGTTCTTC,CASGWNEQFF
-,TRBV7-2,TRBJ2-7,-,TGTGCCAGCAGCTTAATGGGGGCGCGTCTCGCCGAGCAGTACTTC,CASSLMGARLAEQYF
-,TRBV5-1,TRBJ2-1,-,TGCGCCAGCAGCTTTTTGCTGGCCCTAACTGACAATGAGCAGTTCTTC,CASSFLLALTDNEQFF
-,TRBV29-1,TRBJ1-1,-,TGCAGCGCTCGGGGGGGCCTGAACACTGAAGCTTTCTTT,CSARGGLNTEAFF
-,TRBV19,TRBJ1-1,TRBD1,TGTGCCAGTAGTTCAGGGGGGCAGAACACTGAAGCTTTCTTT,CASSSGGQNTEAFF
-,TRBV3-1/TRBV3-2,TRBJ2-1,-,TGTGCCAGCAGCCTATGGGACGTTAGTAACAATGAGCAGTTCTTC,CASSLWDVSNNEQFF
-,TRBV19,TRBJ2-1,TRBD2,TGTGCCAGTAGTGACCTAGCGGGAAGCTCCTACAATGAGCAGTTCTTC,CASSDLAGSSYNEQFF
-,TRBV30,TRBJ1-6,TRBD1,TGTGCCTGGACTGTCGGGACAGGGGGCGTACCCCTCCACTTT,CAWTVGTGGVPLHF
-,TRBV19,TRBJ2-1,TRBD1,TGTGCCAGTAGTATAATCTCCACAGGGGCCTACAATGAGCAGTTCTTC,CASSIISTGAYNEQFF
-,TRBV5-1,TRBJ2-1,-,TGCGCCAGCAGCTTGTTTGAGTGGAATGAGCAGTTCTTC,CASSLFEWNEQFF
-,TRBV10-2,TRBJ2-1,TRBD1,TGCGCCAGCTCAGCAGGGGGTCGTTACAATGAGCAGTTCTTC,CASSAGGRYNEQFF
-,TRBV3-1/TRBV3-2,TRBJ2-5,TRBD1,TGTGCCAGCAGCCAAGCGACAGGGATAGGAGAGACCCAGTACTTC,CASSQATGIGETQYF
-,TRBV6-2/TRBV6-3,TRBJ2-3,TRBD1,TGTGCCAGCAGCCCATTAGCATTAGGGGGCAAAAATACGCAGTATTTT,CASSPLALGGKNTQYF
once,TRBV4-2,TRBJ2-1,TRBD2,TGTGCCAGCAGCCCCGGGACTAGTGACTCCTACAATGAGCAGTTCTTC,CASSPGTSDSYNEQFF
-,TRBV6-5,TRBJ1-1,TRBD1,TGTGCCAGCAGCCCGGGACAGGGTATGAACACTGAAGCTTTCTTT,CASSPGQGMNTEAFF
-,TRBV11-3,TRBJ2-1,-,TGTGCCAGCAGCTCCCGGGGGACGGGTAACAATGAGCAGTTCTTC,CASSSRGTGNNEQFF
-,TRBV2,TRBJ1-5,-,TGTGCCAGCAGTTCAGGGAACAATCAGCCCCAGCATTTT,CASSSGNNQPQHF
-,TRBV12-3/TRBV12-4,TRBJ2-1,TRBD2,TGTGCCAGCAGTTTGGTAGCGGGGCATCAGTTCTTC,CASSLVAGHQFF
few,TRBV18,TRBJ1-5,TRBD1,TGTGCCAGCTCACGGGGGACAGGCCCCGAGCCCCAGCATTTT,CASSRGTGPEPQHF
once,TRBV7-2,TRBJ2-7,-,TGTGCCAGCAGCTCGGACAGAAGCTCCTACGAGCAGTACTTC,CASSSDRSSYEQYF
once,TRBV27,TRBJ2-7,TRBD1,TGTGCCAGCAGTTTGGACAGGGGGGCCTACGAGCAGTACTTC,CASSLDRGAYEQYF
-,TRBV6-5,TRBJ2-2,-,TGTGCCAGCAGCCGGACAGCTTGGACCGGGGAGCTGTTTTTT,CASSRTAWTGELFF
-,TRBV24-1,TRBJ1-2,TRBD1,TGTGCCACCAGTGATTTCGGACAGGGGGCGGGCGGCTACACCTTC,CATSDFGQGAGGYTF